This TCR beta chain is from a study of T cell repertoires in cytomegalovirus infection. TCRdb used MiXCR to reprocess the reads, holding one entry per CDR3 protein. The sample includes roughly 760,000 distinct CDR3 sequences, under 40% seen only once; the top ten take 2.5% to 3.5%. The table lists this clonotype with many counts. Trimming took 2 bases from V and 9 from J; bases not matched to a gene: 11. CDR1 SGHTA and CDR2 FQGNSA come from the germline V gene. CDR3 size: 15 residues. This TCR derives from a human donor in good health (CMV status not recorded). Some clones in this sample may be carry-over from other donors' samples. This sequence joins TRBV7-2 and TRBJ2-7; 9 nucleotides agree with TRBD2. Sequencing was carried out using PBMCs. The CDR3 spells CASSLSAGGREGQYF. DNA for the CDR3: TGTGCCAGCAGCTTAAGTGCGGGGGGGAGGGAGGGGCAGTACTTC.